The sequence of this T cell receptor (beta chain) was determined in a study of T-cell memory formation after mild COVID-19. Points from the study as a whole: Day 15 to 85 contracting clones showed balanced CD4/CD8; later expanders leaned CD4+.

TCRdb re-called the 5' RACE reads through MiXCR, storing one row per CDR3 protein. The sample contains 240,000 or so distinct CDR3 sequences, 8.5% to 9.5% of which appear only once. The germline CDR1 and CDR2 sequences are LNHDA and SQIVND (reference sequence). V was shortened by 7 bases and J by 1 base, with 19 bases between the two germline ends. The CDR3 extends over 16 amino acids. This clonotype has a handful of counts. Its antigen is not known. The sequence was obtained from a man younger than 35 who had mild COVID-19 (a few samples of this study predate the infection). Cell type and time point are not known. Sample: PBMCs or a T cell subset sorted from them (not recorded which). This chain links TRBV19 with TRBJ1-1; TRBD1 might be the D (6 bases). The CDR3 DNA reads TGTGCCAGTAATGGTCGTCGGGGGCGCGGGAACACTGAAGCTTTCTTT. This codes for CASNGRRGRGNTEAFF.